A selection of T cell receptor beta chains follows, all from one sample in a study of post-analysis software for immune sequencing data. TCRdb passed the PCR reads through MiXCR, listing each CDR3 protein once. This table has roughly 540,000 distinct CDR3 sequences, around 31% appearing once. Sequenced material: blood. These TCRs come from a girl aged 2-17 years with multiple sclerosis. CDR3s leave out the opening cysteine and the closing phenylalanine or tryptophan. The order of the fields is V gene, CDR3 protein.

>TRBV7-2
ASSLMRGAGDPRYNEQF
>TRBV6-6
ASRGGARVYEQY
>TRBV7-3
ASSSSGTGQF
>TRBV6-1
ASSEGRGWTHEQF
>TRBV20-1
STRQGGSPLH
>TRBV9
ASSVQGGYTGELF
>TRBV6-1
ASSFHTSGGAGTQY
>TRBV6-1
ASRGPGRETQY
>TRBV6-5
ASSYSWDLTKPTDTQY
>TRBV11-2
ASSRTGTLSTDTQY
>TRBV7-9
ASSQGLASTDTQY
>TRBV5-6
ASSLGGPHYEQY
>TRBV7-2
ASSLRFAGGTDTQY
>TRBV6-2/TRBV6-3
AGNPQGSNEQF
>TRBV29-1
SVGWGIRQPQH
>TRBV27
ASSLQGVSYEQY
>TRBV6-5
ASSQDRVVDEQF
>TRBV7-8
AGSQPDYKILGADTQY
>TRBV20-1
SATSMGLDGYT
>TRBV20-1
SARSPRALLEQY
>TRBV12-3/TRBV12-4
ASSLASQETQY
>TRBV9
ASSSGRVGEKLF
>TRBV2
ASNGQGGSTDTQY